This T cell receptor (beta chain) emerged from a study of beta chain features in type 1 diabetes. The CDR3 extends over 15 amino acids. Germline V gene sequence: CDR1 SGHDT, CDR2 YYEEEE. Germline trimming cut 0 bases from V and 4 bases from J; bases unmatched to any gene: 4. This clone was found a few times. The antigen is undetermined. Study results and caveats: Type 1 diabetes patients had TCRB CDR3s that were shorter (moderately but significantly so) in all four CD4+ subsets. Among type 1 diabetes patients, VDJ junctions had fewer insertions and more deletions.

What was sequenced were expressed TCRB transcripts, since all of the isolated RNA had been reverse transcribed. The repertoire was sequenced with immunoSEQ multiplex PCR; TCRdb's copy has only in-frame clones and lacks some. The sample includes hundreds of thousands of clones, 8% to 13% of them seen just once. V gene TRBV5-6 combines with J gene TRBJ2-1, with 7 bases identical to TRBD2. The sample comprised naive CD4+ T cells from blood. This TCR came from a woman aged 25 to 39 in good health. The CDR3 region has the DNA TGTGCCAGCAGCTTGGTCACTAGCGCTTACAATGAGCAGTTCTTC. Translating it yields CASSLVTSAYNEQFF.